These 24 T cell receptor beta chains originate from one sample sequenced in a study of metastatic and nonmetastatic thyroid tumors. Before thyroid surgery, none of the patients had received any treatment. TCRdb redid the clone calls on the PCR reads using MiXCR. Of roughly 30,000 clones in the sample, roughly 30% are singletons; the top ten hold 30%. The sample taken for sequencing was blood. Every receptor here comes from a female donor with papillary thyroid cancer or a benign thyroid nodule (not recorded which). Some clones in this sample may be carry-over from other donors' samples.

The gene calls are TRBV11-3 and TRBJ2-7, with 12 bases matching TRBD1. The CDR3 is 16 residues long. V gave up 4 bases and J gave up 4 bases; unmatched junction bases: 8. Germline CDR1 reads SGHNT; CDR2 reads YENEEA. CDR3 sequence: CASSSNRDRGPYEQYF. CDR3 DNA: TGTGCCAGCAGCTCGAACCGGGACAGGGGGCCTTACGAGCAGTACTTC.

The V gene is TRBV6-1, the J gene TRBJ1-2; the match to TRBD1 covers 9 bases. J was trimmed by 7 bases and V by 6 bases; bases with no gene match: 6. The CDR3 covers 13 residues. Germline CDR1 is MNHNS and CDR2 is SASEGT. As DNA, the CDR3 is TGTGCCAGCAGAACAGGGGGCAAAGGTGGCTACACCTTC. Translated: CASRTGGKGGYTF.

The genes are TRBV11-2 and TRBJ2-7, with 7 nucleotides matching TRBD2. This CDR3 has 16 amino acids. Germline values: CDR1 SGHAT, CDR2 FQNNGV. The V and J ends lost 1 base and 0 bases, in that order; junction bases with no gene match: 6. CDR3 amino acids: CASSLGRDYHSYEQYF. CDR3 coding DNA: TGTGCCAGCAGCTTAGGACGGGACTACCACTCCTACGAGCAGTACTTC.

The gene calls are TRBV5-1 and TRBJ2-6, with D possibly TRBD2 on 5 matching bases. The germline gives CDR1 SGHRS, CDR2 YFSETQ. The ends were cut back, 1 base at V and 0 bases at J, with 8 bases in the middle. The CDR3 length is 16 residues. The CDR3 coding sequence is TGCGCCAGCAGCTTGCTCGAGGGCTCTGGGGCCAACGTCCTGACTTTC. As protein: CASSLLEGSGANVLTF.

The chain couples TRBV28 to TRBJ2-7; D not certain. The CDR3 covers 15 residues. Germline values: CDR1 MDHEN, CDR2 SYDVKM. V was trimmed by 2 bases and J by 5 bases, leaving 16 bases between them. CDR3 region: CASSLPGPLLHEQYF. CDR3 nucleotide sequence: TGTGCCAGCAGTTTACCCGGTCCCCTCCTCCACGAGCAGTACTTC.

On this clone: One base away lies a much larger clone, so this may be a sequencing read error. The chain recombines TRBV6-1 with TRBJ1-2, with TRBD1 matching over 7 bases. The CDR3 is 14 residues long. Germline V lookup: CDR1 MNHNS, CDR2 SASEGT. The CDR3 sequence: CASRPTGTNYGYAF. CDR3 in DNA: TGTGCCAGCAGGCCGACAGGGACCAACTATGGCTACGCCTTC.

This chain joins TRBV11-2 and TRBJ1-1, with D hard to call. The CDR3 is made up of 13 amino acids. The germline V and J ends were trimmed by 2 bases and 5 bases, with 9 bases remaining between them. Germline lookup yields CDR1 SGHAT and CDR2 FQNNGV. CDR3 DNA sequence: TGTGCCAGCAGCTTAACCCAATTAACTGAAGCTTTCTTT. Translating gives CASSLTQLTEAFF.

The rearrangement links TRBV27 to TRBJ2-2; no clear D. This CDR3 has 11 amino acids. Trimming removed 4 bases from V and 7 bases from J, with 4 bases in between. Germline V lookup: CDR1 MNHEY, CDR2 SMNVEV (reference sequence). CDR3 DNA: TGTGCCAGCAGTTCGCTCGGGGAGCTGTTTTTT. Its protein is CASSSLGELFF.

V is TRBV20-1 and J is TRBJ2-3; 10 nucleotides line up with TRBD2. The CDR3 contains 17 residues. J was trimmed by 0 bases and V by 2 bases; bases with no gene match: 8. CDR1 is DFQATT, CDR2 SNEGSKA, per germline (reference sequence). The CDR3 spells CSARPSSGRQSTDTQYF. DNA for the CDR3: TGCAGTGCTAGACCCTCTAGCGGGAGACAGAGCACAGATACGCAGTATTTT.

This clone was picked up many times. Here the CDR3 reads CASSEGSSGVTEAFF. The CDR3 DNA reads TGTGCCAGCAGTGAAGGTTCTTCTGGTGTCACTGAAGCTTTCTTT. The V call is TRBV2, the J call TRBJ1-1, with unresolved D. CDR3 length: 15 amino acids. Trimming cost V 1 base and J 4 bases, with 13 bases left between them. The V gene's germline CDR1 is SNHLY and CDR2 FYNNEI.

This clone has a count of ten or more. V is TRBV6-1 and J is TRBJ1-4; TRBD1 might be the D (5 bases). Trimming shortened V by 5 bases and J by 9 bases, and 13 bases separated the two germline ends. This CDR3 comprises 13 residues. Germline loops: CDR1 MNHNS, CDR2 SASEGT. The CDR3 here is CASSSAGSQKLFF. The CDR3 DNA follows: TGTGCCAGCAGTTCCGCAGGGAGTCAAAAACTGTTTTTT.

V is TRBV11-2 and J is TRBJ2-2; D tentatively fits TRBD1 or TRBD2 (5 bases each). CDR3 size: 15 residues. Trimming stripped 2 bases from V and 3 bases from J, with 10 bases between. Germline V gene lookup returns CDR1 SGHAT and CDR2 FQNNGV. The CDR3 sequence is CASSLQGPDTGELFF. CDR3 coding DNA: TGTGCCAGCAGCTTACAGGGACCAGACACCGGGGAGCTGTTTTTT.

The chain joins TRBV28 to TRBJ1-2; perhaps TRBD1 as D (6 bases). CDR3 length: 13 residues. Trimming removed 6 bases from V and 7 bases from J, with 15 bases in between. In germline, CDR1 is MDHEN, CDR2 SYDVKM. The CDR3 is CASSRGGKGGYTF. DNA of the CDR3: TGTGCCAGCAGCCGCGGGGGCAAGGGTGGCTACACCTTC.

This clone was observed many times. V is TRBV19 and J is TRBJ2-7, with 7 bases identical to TRBD2. The V and J ends lost 1 base and 3 bases, in that order; junction bases with no gene match: 3. The CDR3 length is 14 residues. Germline loops: CDR1 LNHDA, CDR2 SQIVND (reference sequence). CDR3 nucleotide sequence: TGTGCCAGTAGTATAGGCGGGGAGGGCTACGAGCAGTACTTC. Translation: CASSIGGEGYEQYF.

Only a few counts were recorded for this clone. This sequence joins TRBV12-3 or TRBV12-4 and TRBJ2-2; TRBD2 might be the D (5 bases). The CDR3 extends over 15 amino acids. V dropped 2 bases and J dropped 0 bases, with 7 bases sitting between them. The CDR3 DNA is TGTGCCAGCAGTTTAAATAGCGCGAACACCGGGGAGCTGTTTTTT. This sequence encodes CASSLNSANTGELFF.

Relative to its sample, this clone is medium-sized (0.01 to 0.1%). This sequence joins TRBV2 and TRBJ1-2; D might be TRBD1 (5 bases). The CDR3 consists of 13 residues. Trimming pared 5 bases from V and 4 bases from J, leaving 11 bases between. Per the germline V gene, CDR1 is SNHLY and CDR2 is FYNNEI. CDR3 residues: CASSQIGTYGYTF. In DNA form, the CDR3 reads TGTGCCAGCAGTCAAATCGGGACCTATGGCTACACCTTC.

The chain joins TRBV4-1 to TRBJ2-7; D uncertain. Per germline, CDR1 MGHRA and CDR2 YSYEKL. The CDR3 has 13 amino acids. V was clipped by 1 base and J by 6 bases, with 10 bases between them. CDR3 nucleotides: TGCGCCAGCAGCCAAGTTGTTCAAAGCGAGCAGTACTTC. It is translated as CASSQVVQSEQYF.

This clone appeared a few times. The chain is built from TRBV6-1 and TRBJ1-6; D might be TRBD1 (5 bases). CDR3 length equals 16 residues. Per the germline V gene, CDR1 is MNHNS and CDR2 is SASEGT. The V and J ends lost 4 bases and 3 bases respectively, with 13 bases between them. CDR3 in amino acids: CASSGNGAGYNSPLHF. In DNA, the CDR3 is TGTGCCAGCAGTGGGAATGGGGCAGGCTATAATTCACCCCTCCACTTT.

This chain uses TRBV5-1 with TRBJ2-1; TRBD2 is a possible D gene (5 bases). The CDR3 contains 14 residues. Germline-derived CDR1 and CDR2 are SGHRS and YFSETQ. The V and J ends lost 3 bases and 8 bases respectively, with 15 bases between them. The CDR3 reads CASSYSGRGDEQFF. The CDR3 DNA follows: TGCGCCAGCAGCTATAGTGGACGGGGAGATGAGCAGTTCTTC.

This clone was seen ten or more times. This chain connects TRBV19 to TRBJ2-3; D might be TRBD2 (5 bases). Trimming cost V 4 bases and J 2 bases, with 13 bases left between them. The V gene's germline CDR1 is LNHDA and CDR2 SQIVND (reference sequence). This CDR3 comprises 15 residues. This CDR3 is CASSRASYPTDTQYF. The CDR3 DNA is TGTGCCAGTAGTAGGGCTAGCTATCCCACAGATACGCAGTATTTT.

This chain uses TRBV12-3 or TRBV12-4 with TRBJ2-2; D unclear. V lost 8 bases, J lost 6 bases, and 4 bases lay in between. CDR3 length: 10 amino acids. CDR3 loop: CASDSGELFF. The CDR3 DNA is TGTGCCAGCGATTCCGGGGAGCTGTTTTTT.

This rearrangement joins TRBV30 to TRBJ2-7; D not certain. CDR1 GTSNPN and CDR2 SVGIG come from the germline V gene (reference sequence). The CDR3 has 13 amino acids. The V and J ends lost 0 bases and 3 bases respectively, with 9 bases between them. CDR3 protein: CAWSVSYGYEQYF. The CDR3 DNA sequence: TGTGCCTGGAGTGTATCATACGGCTACGAGCAGTACTTC.

The chain uses TRBV9 and TRBJ1-5; no definite D call. Germline V CDR1 and CDR2: SGDLS, YYNGEE. The CDR3 runs 18 residues. The V gene lost 0 bases and the J gene lost 5 bases, with 21 bases spanning the gap. Written as DNA, the CDR3 is TGTGCCAGCAGCGTAGAGGACCCCTTGAAGGAGGGCGATCAGCCCCAGCATTTT. Its protein product is CASSVEDPLKEGDQPQHF.

The V call is TRBV6-1, the J call TRBJ2-3, with a tentative D call TRBD1 (6 bases). TRBJ1-5 matches the DNA end more closely, so the J call is doubtful. The CDR3 runs to 15 residues. Per the germline V gene, CDR1 is MNHNS and CDR2 is SASEGT. The CDR3 DNA follows: TGTGCCAGCAGTGTAGAAGCGGGGGGGCAGGATACGCAGCATTTT. Translated, it gives CASSVEAGGQDTQHF.